The text below deals with one T cell receptor beta chain. Time point noted: pre-sensitization, week 0. Treatment here: therapeutic diphenylcyclopropenone sensitization with weekly scalp DPC. The sample comes from a study of human T cells and chemical hapten exposure. MiXCR, run by TCRdb on the RACE reads, gives a single entry per CDR3 protein. This sample has more than 250,000 distinct CDR3 sequences, with 7.5% to 8% found just once. The germline CDR1 and CDR2 sequences are DFQATT and SNEGSKA (reference sequence). There are 11 residues in the CDR3. Trimming left V 3 bases short and J 7 bases short, with 7 bases between.

This TCR was recovered from a man between 18 and 35 years old with alopecia areata. Some clones in this sample may be carry-over from other donors' samples. The sample here was whole blood, taken in connection with sensitization to the hapten diphenylcyclopropenone (DPC). This chain connects TRBV20-1 to TRBJ2-1; TRBD2 is a possible D gene (6 bases). The CDR3 sequence is CSASAGNEQFF. The CDR3 DNA sequence: TGCAGTGCTAGTGCGGGGAATGAGCAGTTCTTC.